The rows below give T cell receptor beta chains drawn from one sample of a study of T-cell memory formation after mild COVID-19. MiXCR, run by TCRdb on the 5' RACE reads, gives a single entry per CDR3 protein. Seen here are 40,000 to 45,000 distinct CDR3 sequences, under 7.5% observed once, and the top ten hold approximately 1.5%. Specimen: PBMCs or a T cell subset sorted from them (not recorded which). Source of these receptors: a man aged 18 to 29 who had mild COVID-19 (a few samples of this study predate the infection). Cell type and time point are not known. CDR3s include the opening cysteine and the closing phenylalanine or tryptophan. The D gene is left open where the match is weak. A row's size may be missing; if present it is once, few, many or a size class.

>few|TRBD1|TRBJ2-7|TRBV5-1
CASSAQGDSYEQYF
TGCGCCAGCAGCGCACAGGGGGACTCCTACGAGCAGTACTTC
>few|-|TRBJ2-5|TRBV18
CASSPQEQETQYF
TGTGCCAGCTCACCGCAGGAGCAAGAGACCCAGTACTTC
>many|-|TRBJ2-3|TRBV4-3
CASSQNPTAVTTDTQYF
TGCGCCAGCAGCCAAAACCCTACCGCTGTGACCACAGATACGCAGTATTTT
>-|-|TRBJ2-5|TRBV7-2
CASSSGVPYETQYF
TGTGCCAGCAGCTCCGGTGTCCCCTACGAGACCCAGTACTTC
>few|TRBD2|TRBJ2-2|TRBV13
CASSPGLAGGPRMAGELFF
TGTGCCAGCAGCCCCGGACTAGCGGGGGGGCCCCGGATGGCCGGGGAGCTGTTTTTT
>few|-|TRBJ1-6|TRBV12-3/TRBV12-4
CASGLWGSPLHF
TGTGCCAGCGGCCTTTGGGGTTCACCCCTCCACTTT
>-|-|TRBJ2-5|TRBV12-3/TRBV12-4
CASSHDAGYQETQYF
TGTGCCAGCAGCCACGACGCGGGATACCAAGAGACCCAGTACTTC
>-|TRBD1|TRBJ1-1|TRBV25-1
CASTTGDRNTEAFF
TGTGCCAGCACCACAGGGGACCGGAACACTGAAGCTTTCTTT
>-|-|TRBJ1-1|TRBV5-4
CASSQGGAEAFF
TGTGCCAGCAGCCAAGGAGGGGCTGAAGCTTTCTTT
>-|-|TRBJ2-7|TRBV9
CASSPSGSGGYEQYF
TGTGCCAGCAGCCCTAGTGGCTCGGGTGGATACGAGCAGTACTTC
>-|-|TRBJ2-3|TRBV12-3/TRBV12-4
CASSRLRDTQYF
TGTGCCAGCAGTCGACTCCGGGATACGCAGTATTTT
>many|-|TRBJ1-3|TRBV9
CASSEGDRGISSGNTIYF
TGTGCCAGCAGCGAAGGGGATAGGGGTATATCCTCTGGAAACACCATATATTTT
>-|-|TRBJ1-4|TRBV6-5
CASSYSRQDGKLFF
TGTGCCAGCAGTTACTCGAGACAGGATGGAAAACTGTTTTTT
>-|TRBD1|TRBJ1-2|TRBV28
CASSSQGARGYTF
TGTGCCAGCAGTTCACAGGGGGCCCGAGGCTACACCTTC
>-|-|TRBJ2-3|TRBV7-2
CASSLGISTDTQYF
TGTGCCAGCAGCTTGGGGATCAGCACAGATACGCAGTATTTT
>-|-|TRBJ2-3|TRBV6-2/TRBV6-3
CASSGTYLPDTQYF
TGTGCCAGCAGTGGGACCTACCTTCCGGATACGCAGTATTTT
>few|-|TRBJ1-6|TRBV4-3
CASSRGITDEPLHF
TGCGCCAGCAGCAGGGGAATTACGGACGAACCCCTCCACTTT
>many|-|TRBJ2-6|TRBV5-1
CASSTTSGAGANVLTF
TGCGCCAGCAGCACCACCTCGGGGGCTGGGGCCAACGTCCTGACTTTC
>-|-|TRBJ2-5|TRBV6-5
CASSSPQGVETHYF
TGTGCCAGCAGTTCCCCCCAGGGTGTGGAGACCCATTACTTC
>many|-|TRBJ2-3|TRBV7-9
CASSPRDVEDTQYF
TGTGCCAGCAGCCCACGGGACGTGGAAGATACGCAGTATTTT
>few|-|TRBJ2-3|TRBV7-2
CASSRLITDTQYF
TGTGCCAGCAGCCGTCTCATCACAGATACGCAGTATTTT
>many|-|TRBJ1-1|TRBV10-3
CAIRRDDLYTEAFF
TGTGCCATCAGACGTGACGACCTCTACACTGAAGCTTTCTTT
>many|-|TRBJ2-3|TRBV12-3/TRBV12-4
CASSSDRNTDTQYF
TGTGCCAGCAGTTCTGACAGAAACACAGATACGCAGTATTTT
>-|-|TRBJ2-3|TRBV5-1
CASSHGTAGGGDTQYF
TGCGCCAGCAGCCATGGGACAGCAGGAGGGGGAGATACGCAGTATTTT
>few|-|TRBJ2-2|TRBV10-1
CASSEHNFPGGGELFF
TGCGCCAGCAGTGAACACAACTTCCCCGGCGGCGGGGAGCTGTTTTTT
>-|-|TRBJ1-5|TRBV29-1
CSVQDLNQPQHF
TGCAGCGTTCAGGACCTCAATCAGCCCCAGCATTTT
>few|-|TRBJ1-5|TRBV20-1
CSAPRGQGSNQPQHF
TGCAGTGCTCCCCGGGGCCAGGGGAGCAATCAGCCCCAGCATTTT
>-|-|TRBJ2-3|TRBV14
CASSRQGTDTQYF
TGTGCCAGCAGCCGACAGGGCACAGATACGCAGTATTTT
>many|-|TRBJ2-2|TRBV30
CAWDLTGELFF
TGTGCCTGGGACCTTACCGGGGAGCTGTTTTTT
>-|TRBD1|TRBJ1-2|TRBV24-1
CATSDPTGARGYTF
TGTGCCACCAGTGACCCCACAGGGGCTCGGGGCTACACCTTC
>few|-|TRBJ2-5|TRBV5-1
CASSAAGAGETQYF
TGCGCCAGCAGCGCGGCCGGGGCGGGGGAGACCCAGTACTTC
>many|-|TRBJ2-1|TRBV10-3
CAISGRNEQFF
TGTGCCATCAGTGGACGGAATGAGCAGTTCTTC
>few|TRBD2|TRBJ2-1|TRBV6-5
CASSYHVAGTYNEQFF
TGTGCCAGCAGTTACCATGTAGCGGGGACCTACAATGAGCAGTTCTTC
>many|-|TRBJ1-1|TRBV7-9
CASSPFTRGNTEAFF
TGTGCCAGCAGCCCTTTCACTAGGGGGAACACTGAAGCTTTCTTT
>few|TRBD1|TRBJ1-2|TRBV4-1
CASSQAGGARYGYTF
TGCGCCAGCAGCCAAGCAGGGGGCGCTCGGTATGGCTACACCTTC
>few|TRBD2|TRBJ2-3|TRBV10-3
CAIRGGAGADTQYF
TGTGCCATCAGAGGCGGAGCGGGGGCAGATACGCAGTATTTT
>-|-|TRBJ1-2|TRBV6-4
CASSAVRKCLWGYTF
TGTGCCAGCAGTGCTGTGAGGAAGTGCTTATGGGGCTACACCTTC
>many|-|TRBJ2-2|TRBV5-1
CASSPPGAGELFF
TGCGCCAGCAGCCCCCCAGGAGCCGGGGAGCTGTTTTTT
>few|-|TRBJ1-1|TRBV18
CASSPSGAGTEAFF
TGTGCCAGCTCACCAAGCGGGGCGGGCACTGAAGCTTTCTTT
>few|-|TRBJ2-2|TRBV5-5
CASSLWGAKNTGELFF
TGTGCCAGCAGCTTGTGGGGGGCGAAGAACACCGGGGAGCTGTTTTTT
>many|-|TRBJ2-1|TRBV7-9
CASSRRAGNEQFF
TGTGCCAGCAGCAGACGGGCAGGCAATGAGCAGTTCTTC
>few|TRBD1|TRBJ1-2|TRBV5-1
CASSLARAGGAKDGYTF
TGCGCCAGCAGCTTGGCCCGTGCAGGGGGCGCAAAGGATGGCTACACCTTC
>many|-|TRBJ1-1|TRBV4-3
CASSRNPNTEAFF
TGCGCCAGCAGCCGAAACCCGAACACTGAAGCTTTCTTT
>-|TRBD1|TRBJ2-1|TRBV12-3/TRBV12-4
CASGTGTGGPNEQFF
TGTGCCAGCGGGACTGGGACAGGGGGACCCAATGAGCAGTTCTTC
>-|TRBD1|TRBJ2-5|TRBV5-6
CASSPLDRGRDQTQYF
TGTGCCAGCAGCCCCCTGGACAGGGGCCGGGACCAGACCCAGTACTTC
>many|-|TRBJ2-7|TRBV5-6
CASSPGQDEQYF
TGTGCCAGCAGCCCCGGTCAGGACGAGCAGTACTTC
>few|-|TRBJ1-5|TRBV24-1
CATSDFAGQPQHF
TGTGCCACCAGTGATTTCGCCGGACAGCCCCAGCATTTT
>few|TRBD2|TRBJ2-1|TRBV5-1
CASSIYASGGNEQFF
TGCGCCAGCAGCATTTACGCTAGCGGGGGCAATGAGCAGTTCTTC
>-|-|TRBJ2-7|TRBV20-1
CSARNQLPDGLSGYEQYF
TGCAGTGCTAGAAATCAACTCCCCGACGGTCTTTCGGGTTACGAGCAGTACTTC
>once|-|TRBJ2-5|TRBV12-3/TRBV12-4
CARSLGTTQETQYF
TGTGCCAGAAGTTTGGGGACAACGCAAGAGACCCAGTACTTC
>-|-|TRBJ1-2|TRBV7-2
CASSLGRDGRGYTF
TGTGCCAGCAGCTTAGGAAGGGACGGCCGAGGCTACACCTTC
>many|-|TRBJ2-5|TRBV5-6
CASSFTWTETQYF
TGTGCCAGCAGCTTTACTTGGACGGAGACCCAGTACTTC
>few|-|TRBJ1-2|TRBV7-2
CASSFNRALGGYTF
TGTGCCAGCAGCTTCAACAGGGCTTTGGGTGGCTACACCTTC
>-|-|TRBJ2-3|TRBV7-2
CASSLGGAADTQYF
TGTGCCAGCAGCTTAGGTGGGGCCGCAGATACGCAGTATTTT
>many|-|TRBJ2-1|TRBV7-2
CASTSYNEQFF
TGTGCCAGCACAAGCTACAATGAGCAGTTCTTC
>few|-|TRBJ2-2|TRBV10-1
CASKGENTGELFF
TGCGCCAGCAAGGGTGAGAACACCGGGGAGCTGTTTTTT
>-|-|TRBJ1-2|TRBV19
CASSSTGIYGYTF
TGTGCCAGTAGCTCGACAGGAATCTATGGCTACACCTTC
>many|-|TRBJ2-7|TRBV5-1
CASSLVTAAAYEQYF
TGCGCCAGCAGCTTGGTTACTGCGGCAGCCTACGAGCAGTACTTC
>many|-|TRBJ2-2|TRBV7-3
CASSLNGYTGELFF
TGTGCCAGCAGCTTAAACGGCTACACCGGGGAGCTGTTTTTT